Listed below are T cell receptor beta chains from one sample, sequenced in a study of identical twins. TCRdb re-called the 5' RACE reads through MiXCR, storing one row per CDR3 protein. The table has about 890,000 distinct CDR3 sequences, about 12% seen once. The same data also contributed to another study, on yellow fever vaccine responses in identical twins.

The sequenced material came from PBMCs. These receptors originate from a young woman in good health. Both conserved end residues are part of each CDR3. A D gene is named only where the DNA matches it firmly. Clone size is stated in some rows and not others, as once, few, many or a class when expanded.

>TRBV20-1|few|TRBJ1-1|NA
TGCAGTGCTAGTGACACGGGCACTGAAGCTTTCTTT
CSASDTGTEAFF
>TRBV10-3|many|TRBJ2-1|NA
TGTGCCATCAAAGGGACTGGGAGCTCCTACAATGAGCAGTTCTTC
CAIKGTGSSYNEQFF
>TRBV27|NA|TRBJ2-2|NA
TGTGCCAGCAGACAGGGAAAAGCAGGGAACACCGGGGAGCTGTTTTTT
CASRQGKAGNTGELFF
>TRBV7-3|few|TRBJ2-1|NA
TGTGCCAGCAGCTTAGGATTTAGCGTCTCCTACAATGAGCAGTTCTTC
CASSLGFSVSYNEQFF
>TRBV6-1|NA|TRBJ2-5|NA
TGTGCCAGCAGTCCAAGCGGGTCCTGGGGAGAGACCCAGTACTTC
CASSPSGSWGETQYF
>TRBV5-1|many|TRBJ2-2|NA
TGCGCCAGCAGCTTGGATCAAGTGAACACCGGGGAGCTGTTTTTT
CASSLDQVNTGELFF
>TRBV20-1|NA|TRBJ2-4|NA
TGCAGTGCTAGAAGGCGGGACATTTTAGCCAAAAACATTCAGTACTTC
CSARRRDILAKNIQYF
>TRBV5-1|few|TRBJ1-2|NA
TGCGCCAGTACAACAGGGTTAGCGTCGGATGGCTACACCTTC
CASTTGLASDGYTF
>TRBV28|few|TRBJ2-5|NA
TGTGCCAGCAGTGCAAGACAGATACAAGAGACCCAGTACTTC
CASSARQIQETQYF
>TRBV10-3|few|TRBJ2-1|NA
TGTGCCATCAGTGAAGGCGACAGTTCCTACAATGAGCAGTTCTTC
CAISEGDSSYNEQFF
>TRBV12-3/TRBV12-4|few|TRBJ1-5|NA
TGTGCCAGCAGCGAGGGTTACAATCAGCCCCAGCATTTT
CASSEGYNQPQHF
>TRBV6-5|few|TRBJ2-1|NA
TGTGCCAGCAGTTACTCCGGGGTCTCCTACAATGAGCAGTTCTTC
CASSYSGVSYNEQFF
>TRBV4-1|many|TRBJ2-1|TRBD2
TGCGCCAGCAGCCAAGAAACTAGCGGGAGACTTGAGCAGTTCTTC
CASSQETSGRLEQFF
>TRBV20-1|NA|TRBJ1-4|NA
TGCAGTGCCGCCCGGGGAGCAACTAATGAAAAACTGTTTTTT
CSAARGATNEKLFF
>TRBV6-5|NA|TRBJ2-5|NA
TGTGCCAGCAGTTACTCGCTACGGCCCCAAGAGACCCAGTACTTC
CASSYSLRPQETQYF
>TRBV12-3/TRBV12-4|NA|TRBJ1-5|NA
TGTGCCAGCACATTGGGACAAATCTCTGGTCAGCCCCAGCATTTT
CASTLGQISGQPQHF
>TRBV3-1|NA|TRBJ2-7|TRBD1
TGTGCCAGCAGCCCGTCGGTGCAGGGGGCGTCCTACGAGCAGTACTTC
CASSPSVQGASYEQYF
>TRBV4-1|NA|TRBJ1-6|TRBD1
TGCGCCAGCAGCCCCCTCTATGAACAGGGGAATTCACCCCTCCACTTT
CASSPLYEQGNSPLHF
>TRBV12-3/TRBV12-4|many|TRBJ2-7|NA
TGTGCCAGCAGTTTGCCCACCTACGAGCAGTACTTC
CASSLPTYEQYF
>TRBV16|NA|TRBJ1-2|TRBD1
TGTGCCAGCAGCCAATTTAAGGGGGCGAACTATGGCTACACCTTC
CASSQFKGANYGYTF
>TRBV10-3|NA|TRBJ2-1|TRBD2
TGTGCCATCAGTGCTAGCGGGCGGGTTTACAATGAGCAGTTCTTC
CAISASGRVYNEQFF
>TRBV7-9|few|TRBJ2-1|TRBD2
TGTGCCAGCAGCTATACCTTAGCGGGACTCCTACGGGATGAGCAGTTCTTC
CASSYTLAGLLRDEQFF
>TRBV2|few|TRBJ1-1|NA
TGTGCCAGCAGGACCCAAGGGGGGGTAACTGAAGCTTTCTTT
CASRTQGGVTEAFF
>TRBV12-3/TRBV12-4|many|TRBJ2-7|TRBD2
TGTGCCAGCAGTTTAAATCCCTGGCTAGCGGGAGAGAAATACGAGCAGTACTTC
CASSLNPWLAGEKYEQYF
>TRBV7-9|few|TRBJ2-7|TRBD2
TGTGCCAGCAGCCATAGCGGGACCGCCTACGAGCAGTACTTC
CASSHSGTAYEQYF
>TRBV4-1|NA|TRBJ1-1|TRBD1
TGCGCCAGCAGCCAAGGAACTGGGACAGGGCTCTTGCTCACTGAAGCTTTCTTT
CASSQGTGTGLLLTEAFF
>TRBV7-9|NA|TRBJ1-1|TRBD1
TGTGCCAGCAGCCCAGGGGGGCCTGGAGCTTTCTTT
CASSPGGPGAFF
>TRBV24-1|few|TRBJ2-1|TRBD2
TGTGCCACCAGTGACCCCGGACTAGCATACAATGAGCAGTTCTTC
CATSDPGLAYNEQFF
>TRBV2|few|TRBJ2-6|NA
TGTGCCAGCAGTGACTTAGCAGGATCCATATCTGGGGCCAACGTCCTGACTTTC
CASSDLAGSISGANVLTF
>TRBV18|NA|TRBJ2-1|TRBD1
TGTGCCAGCTCACCCTACCGGGACAGGGGTTACAATGAGCAGTTCTTC
CASSPYRDRGYNEQFF
>TRBV11-2|few|TRBJ2-1|NA
TGTGCCAGCAGCTTACGCCCCGGGAGCCAACTTTCCGGTGAGCAGTTCTTC
CASSLRPGSQLSGEQFF
>TRBV5-1|many|TRBJ2-3|TRBD1
TGCGCCAGCAAGGCCGGGACAGGGCGCACAGATACGCAGTATTTT
CASKAGTGRTDTQYF
>TRBV3-1|few|TRBJ2-3|NA
TGTGCCACCTCAGCCTTGTTCGGATCTAGCACAGATACGCAGTATTTT
CATSALFGSSTDTQYF
>TRBV6-1|NA|TRBJ2-1|NA
TGTGCCAGCCTAACCACACTTGGCGCGGGCAATGAGCAGTTCTTC
CASLTTLGAGNEQFF
>TRBV10-2|NA|TRBJ1-2|NA
TGCGCCAGCACCGGGGCCTATGGCTACACCTTC
CASTGAYGYTF
>TRBV3-1|NA|TRBJ2-7|TRBD2
TGTGCCAGCAGCCAAGATTGGCCTAGCGGGAGGGCCATTGGCTACGAGCAGTACTTC
CASSQDWPSGRAIGYEQYF
>TRBV28|NA|TRBJ1-3|NA
TGTGCCAGCAGTTTGCCCTCTGGAAACACCATATATTTT
CASSLPSGNTIYF
>TRBV10-3|few|TRBJ1-6|TRBD1
TGTGCCATCAGGGCCGGGACAGATAATTCACCCCTCCACTTT
CAIRAGTDNSPLHF
>TRBV6-5|NA|TRBJ2-4|TRBD1
TGTGCCAGCAGTTACGACCGGGACAGTGTAAACATTCAGTACTTC
CASSYDRDSVNIQYF
>TRBV5-1|NA|TRBJ2-7|NA
TGCGCCAGCAGCTTGGGGTTGGGAGCCCTCTACGAGCAGTACTTC
CASSLGLGALYEQYF
>TRBV5-5|NA|TRBJ2-5|NA
TGTGCCAGCAGCCCGGGACCTTCGGAGGAGACCCAGTACTTC
CASSPGPSEETQYF
>TRBV5-1|many|TRBJ2-5|NA
TGCGCCAGCAGCTGGAGTAGCGGAGATGGGTGGGAGACCCAGTACTTC
CASSWSSGDGWETQYF
>TRBV24-1|once|TRBJ2-5|NA
TGTGCCACGAGTGAACCCGGTACAGGGAGCGAGACCCAGTACTTC
CATSEPGTGSETQYF
>TRBV15|many|TRBJ1-1|NA
TGTGCCACCAGCAGGGCCTCCGGGTTTGTGGGGAACACTGAAGCTTTCTTT
CATSRASGFVGNTEAFF
>TRBV7-6|NA|TRBJ2-7|NA
TGTGCCAGCAGCTTAGGATACGGGTCGACCTACGAGCAGTACTTC
CASSLGYGSTYEQYF
>TRBV6-1|NA|TRBJ2-3|NA
TGTGCCAGCAGGATCTCCGGGACTTACGCAGATACGCAGTATTTT
CASRISGTYADTQYF
>TRBV20-1|NA|TRBJ1-6|NA
TGCAGTGCCGCCGAAGGCAGTTATAATTCACCCCTCCACTTT
CSAAEGSYNSPLHF
>TRBV4-1|few|TRBJ1-6|TRBD1
TGCGCCAGCAGACAAGTATCGGGACAGCCCAATTCACCCCTCCACTTT
CASRQVSGQPNSPLHF
>TRBV12-3/TRBV12-4|many|TRBJ2-5|NA
TGTGCCAGCAGTTTCCTACAGGGTCCCGGGGAGACCCAGTACTTC
CASSFLQGPGETQYF
>TRBV18|NA|TRBJ1-1|NA
TGTGCCAGCTCACGAGAGGCGACAGGAGGGAACACTGAAGCTTTCTTT
CASSREATGGNTEAFF
>TRBV12-3/TRBV12-4|many|TRBJ1-4|NA
TGTGCCTGTGGGGGGGTTGATGAAAAACTGTTTTTT
CACGGVDEKLFF
>TRBV20-1|NA|TRBJ2-1|TRBD2
TGCGGTACTAGCGGGACTGACCGGGGGCAGTTCTTC
CGTSGTDRGQFF
>TRBV25-1|NA|TRBJ2-1|NA
TGTGCCAGTCACAGCTCAAAAAGAGGTGAGCAGTTCTTC
CASHSSKRGEQFF
>TRBV7-9|few|TRBJ2-1|TRBD1
TGTGCCAGCAGCCGGGGACAGAGCTATGAGCAGTTCTTC
CASSRGQSYEQFF
>TRBV27|NA|TRBJ1-1|NA
TGTGCCAGCAGTTTATACGGGGGCGCCAACACTGAAGCTTTCTTT
CASSLYGGANTEAFF
>TRBV20-1|NA|TRBJ2-5|NA
TGCAGTGCTAGAGATGGAGGGAAGGAGACCCAGTACTTC
CSARDGGKETQYF
>TRBV28|few|TRBJ1-1|NA
TGTGCCAGCCCACCCCCAGGGGTGAACACTGAAGCTTTCTTT
CASPPPGVNTEAFF
>TRBV10-1|NA|TRBJ1-1|NA
TGCGCCAGCAGGGACAATGGGGGCACTGAAGCTTTCTTT
CASRDNGGTEAFF
>TRBV28|NA|TRBJ2-5|TRBD2
TGTGCCAGCAGTACACTGGGACTAGCGGGAGCATTTGAGACCCAGTACTTC
CASSTLGLAGAFETQYF
>TRBV24-1|few|TRBJ2-3|NA
TGTGCCACCAGTGCTAGCAGAGATACGCAGTATTTT
CATSASRDTQYF